This T cell receptor beta chain was sequenced during a study of T cells in Graves' hyperthyroidism and ophthalmopathy. With 3 bases removed from V and 6 bases from J, the gap between germline ends came to 18 bases. Germline-derived CDR1 and CDR2 are GTSNPN and SVGIG (reference sequence). This CDR3 has 14 residues. Authors of the study amplified TCR beta CDR3 regions from RNA transcripts. The TCR CDR3 was amplified in a first-round RT-PCR using the HTBI primer set. Each CDR3 protein is one row after TCRdb ran MiXCR on the multiplex PCR reads. The table lists around 520,000 distinct CDR3 sequences, 12% to 15% of them singletons. This clonotype was seen at least ten times.

The sequence was obtained from a woman aged 40 to 49 with Graves' hyperthyroidism. This rearrangement joins TRBV30 to TRBJ2-7; TRBD2 might be the D (5 bases). The sequenced material came from blood. CDR3 loop: CAWRALLEMSEQYF. The DNA for the CDR3 is TGTGCCTGGAGGGCATTACTAGAGATGAGCGAGCAGTACTTC.